The clone carrying this T cell receptor (beta chain) was observed once. This specimen comes from a study of T cell responses to AZD1222 COVID-19 vaccine. Profiled with immunoSEQ multiplex PCR; TCRdb holds only in-frame clones, not every one. Among 80,000 or so clones listed, around 90% were seen once. This clonotype was sampled from an adult in good health. Sequenced here: peripheral blood, sampled on day 0 of MenACWY control vaccination.

CDR3 sequence: CASSSGSAKNIQYF. Written as DNA, the CDR3 is TGTGCCAGCAGCTCAGGGTCGGCCAAAAACATTCAGTACTTC. The V gene is TRBV3-1 (or the pseudogene TRBV3-2), the J gene TRBJ2-4, with a possible D match to TRBD1 (5 bases). Germline CDR1 and CDR2: LGHDT and YNNKEL (reference sequence). The CDR3 is 14 residues long. V lost 5 bases to trimming and J lost 1 base, with 9 bases between them.